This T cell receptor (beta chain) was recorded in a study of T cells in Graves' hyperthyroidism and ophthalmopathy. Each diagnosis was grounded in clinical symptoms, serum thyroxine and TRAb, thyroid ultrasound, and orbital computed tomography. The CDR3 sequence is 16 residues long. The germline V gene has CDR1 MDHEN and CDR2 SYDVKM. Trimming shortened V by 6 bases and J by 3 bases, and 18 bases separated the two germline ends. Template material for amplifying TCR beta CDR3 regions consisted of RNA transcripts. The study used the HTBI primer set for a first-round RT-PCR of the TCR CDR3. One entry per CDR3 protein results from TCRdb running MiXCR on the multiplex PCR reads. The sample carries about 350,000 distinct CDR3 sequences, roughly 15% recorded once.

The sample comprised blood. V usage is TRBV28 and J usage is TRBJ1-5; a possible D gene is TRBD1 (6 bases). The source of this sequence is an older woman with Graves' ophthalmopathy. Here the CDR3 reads CASSTPGRGANQPQHF. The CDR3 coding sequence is TGTGCCAGCAGCACCCCCGGAAGGGGGGCCAATCAGCCCCAGCATTTT.